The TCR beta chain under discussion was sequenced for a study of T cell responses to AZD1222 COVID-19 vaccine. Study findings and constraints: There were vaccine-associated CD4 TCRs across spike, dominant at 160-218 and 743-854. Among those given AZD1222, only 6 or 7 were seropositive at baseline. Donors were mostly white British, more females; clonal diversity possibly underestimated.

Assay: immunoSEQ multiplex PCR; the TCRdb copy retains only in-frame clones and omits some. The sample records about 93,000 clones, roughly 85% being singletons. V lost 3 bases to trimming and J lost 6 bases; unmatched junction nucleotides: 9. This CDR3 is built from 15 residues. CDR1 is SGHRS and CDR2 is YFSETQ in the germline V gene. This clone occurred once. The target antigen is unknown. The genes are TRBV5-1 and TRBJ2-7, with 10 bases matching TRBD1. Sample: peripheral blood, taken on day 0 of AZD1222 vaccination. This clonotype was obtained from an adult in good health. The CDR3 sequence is CASSYNIGQGGEQYF. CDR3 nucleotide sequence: TGCGCCAGCAGCTACAACATTGGACAGGGGGGCGAGCAGTACTTC.